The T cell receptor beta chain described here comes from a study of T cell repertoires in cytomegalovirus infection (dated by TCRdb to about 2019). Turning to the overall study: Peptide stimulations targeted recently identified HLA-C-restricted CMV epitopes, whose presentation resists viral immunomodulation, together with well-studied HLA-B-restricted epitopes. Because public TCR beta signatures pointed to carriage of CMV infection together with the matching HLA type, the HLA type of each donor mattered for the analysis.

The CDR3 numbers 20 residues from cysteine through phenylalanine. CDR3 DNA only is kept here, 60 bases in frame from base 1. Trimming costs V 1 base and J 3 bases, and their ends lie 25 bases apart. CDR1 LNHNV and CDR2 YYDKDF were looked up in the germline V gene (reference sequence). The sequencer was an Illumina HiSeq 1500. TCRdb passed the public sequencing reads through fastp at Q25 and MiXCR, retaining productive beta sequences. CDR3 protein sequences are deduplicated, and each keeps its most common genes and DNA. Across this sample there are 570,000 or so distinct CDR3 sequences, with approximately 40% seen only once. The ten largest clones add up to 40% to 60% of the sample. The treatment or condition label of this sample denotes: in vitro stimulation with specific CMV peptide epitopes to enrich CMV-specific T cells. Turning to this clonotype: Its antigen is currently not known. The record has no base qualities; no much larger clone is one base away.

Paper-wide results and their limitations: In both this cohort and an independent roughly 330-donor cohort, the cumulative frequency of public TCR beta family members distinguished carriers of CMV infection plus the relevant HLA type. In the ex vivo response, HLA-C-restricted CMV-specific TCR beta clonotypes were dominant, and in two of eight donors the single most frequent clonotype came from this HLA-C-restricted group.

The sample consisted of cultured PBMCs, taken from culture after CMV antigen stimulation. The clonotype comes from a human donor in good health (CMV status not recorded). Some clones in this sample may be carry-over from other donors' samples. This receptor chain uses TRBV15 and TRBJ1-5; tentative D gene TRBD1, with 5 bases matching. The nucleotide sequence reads TGTGCCACCAGCAGAGCTCAATCCTATCTCAATCGACAGATCAATCAGCCCCAGCATTTT. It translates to CATSRAQSYLNRQINQPQHF.